Below, one T cell receptor beta chain is given with its context. Antigen: not known. The sample is drawn from a study of radiotherapy plus CTLA-4 blockade in lung cancer. Across the whole study: Of all patients, 15% to 20% responded objectively and 25% to 40% showed disease control. Study-wide results and caveats: Dynamics of early blood T cell clones, together with interferon-beta, were reportedly the best predictors of response. Peripheral blood showed expansion of tumor-derived TCR clones after radiotherapy and ipilimumab.

TCRdb's table, derived via immunoSEQ multiplex PCR, lists solely in-frame clones and lacks some. This sample carries roughly 93,000 clones, around four fifths of them seen once, and the ten largest clones take around 3.7%. With V trimmed by 3 bases and J by 2 bases, 6 bases remained unmatched. Germline CDR1 and CDR2: SGHTS and YDEGEE. The CDR3 consists of 15 residues. The sequencing used peripheral blood, collected from a patient treated with radiotherapy plus ipilimumab. This chain links TRBV5-8 with TRBJ2-7; TRBD1 aligns across 9 bases. This receptor was taken from a human donor with non-small cell lung cancer who had a partial response to radiotherapy plus ipilimumab. The CDR3 DNA reads as TGTGCCAGCAGCTCCACCGGGACAGGGCCCTACGAGCAGTACTTC. Protein sequence: CASSSTGTGPYEQYF. The complete variable domain, with remaining parts taken from reference TRBV5-8 and TRBJ2-7, reads EAGVTQSPTHLIKTRGQQATLRCSPISGHTSVYWYQQALGLGLQFLLWYDEGEERNRGNFPPRFSGRQFPNYSSELNVNALELEDSALYLCASSSTGTGPYEQYFGPGTRLTVT.